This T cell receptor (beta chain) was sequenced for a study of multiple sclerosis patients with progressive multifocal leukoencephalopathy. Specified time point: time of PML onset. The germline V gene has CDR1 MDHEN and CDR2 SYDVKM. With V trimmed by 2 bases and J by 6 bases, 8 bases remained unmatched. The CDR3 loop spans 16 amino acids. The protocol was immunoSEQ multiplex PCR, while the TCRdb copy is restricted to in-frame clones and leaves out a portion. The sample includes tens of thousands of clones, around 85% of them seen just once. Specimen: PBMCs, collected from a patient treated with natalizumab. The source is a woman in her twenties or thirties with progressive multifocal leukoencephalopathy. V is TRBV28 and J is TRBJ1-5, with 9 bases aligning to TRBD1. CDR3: CASSLKGQGMGQPQHF. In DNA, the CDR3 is TGTGCCAGCAGTTTAAAGGGACAGGGTATGGGTCAGCCCCAGCATTTT.